This TCR beta chain was sequenced for a study of OX40 agonist ivuxolimab in advanced cancers. For the study at large: Males comprised around four fifths of the group, whose mean age was roughly 64 years (range roughly 20 to 85).

The CDR3 is 12 amino acids. The V gene's germline CDR1 is MDHEN and CDR2 SYDVKM. V dropped 8 bases and J dropped 4; count of bases not matched to a gene: 4. With regard to this clone: Antigen unknown.

Profiled with immunoSEQ multiplex PCR; TCRdb holds only in-frame clones, not every one. The table lists tens of thousands of clones, 80% to 95% of them singletons. Study-wide results and limits: No determination was made of the antigen specificity of the expanded peripheral T cells. Compared with CD4+, CD8+ T cells on average had more expanded clones. Among the lowest peripheral clonal expansion occurred in 0.1-3.0 mg/kg partial responders.

The rearrangement joins TRBV28 to TRBJ2-7, with 8 bases matching TRBD2. The starting material was CD4+ or CD8+ T cells sorted from blood, obtained in a trial of the OX40 agonist ivuxolimab. The TCR originated in an adult with an advanced solid tumor such as melanoma, head and neck, liver or kidney cancer. In DNA form, the CDR3 reads TGTGCCAGCGGTACTAGCGGTTACGAGCAGTACTTC. Translated, it gives CASGTSGYEQYF. The full variable domain, in which reference TRBV28 and TRBJ2-7 provide the parts outside the CDR3, is DVKVTQSSRYLVKRTGEKVFLECVQDMDHENMFWYRQDPGLGLRLIYFSYDVKMKEKGDIPEGYSVSREKKERFSLILESASTNQTSMYLCASGTSGYEQYFGPGTRLTVT.